This entry concerns a single T cell receptor beta chain. What it binds is unknown. CDR3 length: 11 residues. Trimming cost V 7 bases and J 10 bases; bases outside gene matches: 3. The V gene's germline CDR1 is DFQATT and CDR2 SNEGSKA (reference sequence). The sample comes from a study of siplizumab effects on memory and regulatory T cells. Study-level results: Mappable alloreactive CD4+ clones were on average around 67% Treg-derived with siplizumab, approximately 26% in controls. Naive T cells appeared more diverse than memory cells and seemed to be major alloresponse contributors. Naive versus memory phenotype went unassigned for roughly 75-96% of proliferating CD4+ or CD8+ clones.

Using immunoSEQ multiplex PCR, the repertoire was profiled, and TCRdb retains in-frame clones only, with some absent. Of 70,000 to 95,000 clones in the sample, around 89% are singletons; the top ten hold 15%. The sequenced material came from CD4+ T cells sorted from blood. The origin of this receptor is a human donor in good health. The chain couples TRBV20-1 to TRBJ1-4; 10 nucleotides agree with TRBD1. CDR3 sequence (DNA): TGCAGTGTCGACAGGGGGCGAAAACTGTTTTTT. Protein: CSVDRGRKLFF.